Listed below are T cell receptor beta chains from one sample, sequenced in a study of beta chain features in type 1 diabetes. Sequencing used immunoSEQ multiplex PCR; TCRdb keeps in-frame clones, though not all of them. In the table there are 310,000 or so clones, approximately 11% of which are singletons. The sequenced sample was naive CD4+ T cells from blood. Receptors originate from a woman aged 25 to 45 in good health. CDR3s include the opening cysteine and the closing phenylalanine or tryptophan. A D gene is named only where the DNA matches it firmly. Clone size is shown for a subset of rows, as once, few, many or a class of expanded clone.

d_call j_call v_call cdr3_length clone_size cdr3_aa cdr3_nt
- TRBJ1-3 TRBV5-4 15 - CASSLDQGGGNTIYF TGTGCCAGCAGCTTGGATCAGGGCGGTGGAAACACCATATATTTT
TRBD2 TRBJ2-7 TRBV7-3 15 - CASSLGNSGFGEQYF TGTGCCAGCAGCTTAGGGAATAGCGGGTTTGGAGAGCAGTACTTC
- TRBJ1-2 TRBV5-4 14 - CASSLFSLLNGYTF TGTGCCAGCAGCTTGTTTAGTCTGCTCAATGGCTACACCTTC
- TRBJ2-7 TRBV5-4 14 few CASSLDPGAREQYF TGTGCCAGCAGCTTGGATCCAGGGGCGAGAGAGCAGTACTTC
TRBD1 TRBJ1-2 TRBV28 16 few CASGGPGQGANYGYTF TGTGCCAGCGGGGGACCTGGACAGGGGGCGAACTATGGCTACACCTTC
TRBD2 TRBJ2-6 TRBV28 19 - CASSSAGTSSNSGANVLTF TGTGCCAGCAGTTCCGCCGGGACTAGCAGTAACTCTGGGGCCAACGTCCTGACTTTC
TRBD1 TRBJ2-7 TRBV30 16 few CAWSVSRTGNAYEQYF TGTGCCTGGAGTGTATCCAGGACAGGGAACGCCTACGAGCAGTACTTC
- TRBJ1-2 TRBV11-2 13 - CASSPRRDYGYTF TGTGCCAGCAGCCCGAGGCGGGACTATGGCTACACCTTC
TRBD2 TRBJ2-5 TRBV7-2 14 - CASSPRTSVETQYF TGTGCCAGCAGCCCGCGGACTAGTGTCGAGACCCAGTACTTC
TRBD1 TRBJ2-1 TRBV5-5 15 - CASSYRDSSYNEQFF TGTGCCAGCAGCTACCGGGACAGCTCCTACAATGAGCAGTTCTTC
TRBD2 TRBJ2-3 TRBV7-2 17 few CASSLEVSGMSTDTQYF TGTGCCAGCAGCTTAGAGGTTAGCGGGATGAGCACAGATACGCAGTATTTT
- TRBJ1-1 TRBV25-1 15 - CASSGRDRRNTEAFF TGTGCCAGCAGTGGGCGCGACAGGAGGAACACTGAAGCTTTCTTT
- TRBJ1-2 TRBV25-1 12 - CASSDGHYGYTF TGTGCCAGCAGTGATGGCCACTATGGCTACACCTTC
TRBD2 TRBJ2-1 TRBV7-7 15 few CASSPLAGGPYEQFF TGTGCTAGCAGCCCTTTAGCGGGAGGGCCTTATGAGCAGTTCTTC
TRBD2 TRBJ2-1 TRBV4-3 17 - CASSQDPTSGLIQGQFF TGCGCCAGCAGCCAAGATCCCACTAGCGGCCTAATCCAGGGGCAGTTCTTC
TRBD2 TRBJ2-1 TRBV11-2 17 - CASSLVGLAGGYNEQFF TGTGCCAGCAGCTTGGTGGGTCTAGCGGGAGGCTACAATGAGCAGTTCTTC
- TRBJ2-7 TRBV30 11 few CAWSKDYEQYF TGTGCCTGGAGTAAGGACTACGAGCAGTACTTC
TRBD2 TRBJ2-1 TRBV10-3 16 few CAISEDSGRALNEQFF TGTGCCATCAGTGAAGATAGCGGGAGGGCCCTTAATGAGCAGTTCTTC
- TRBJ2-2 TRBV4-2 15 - CASSQAWGGTGELFF TGTGCCAGCAGCCAAGCGTGGGGCGGCACCGGGGAGCTGTTTTTT
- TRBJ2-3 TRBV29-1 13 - CSVEGDIRDTQYF TGCAGCGTTGAGGGGGACATAAGGGATACGCAGTATTTT
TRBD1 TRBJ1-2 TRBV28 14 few CASSPVTGGQGYTF TGTGCCAGCAGTCCTGTGACAGGGGGCCAAGGCTACACCTTC
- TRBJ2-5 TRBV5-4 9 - CASRETQYF TGCGCCAGTCGAGAGACCCAGTACTTC
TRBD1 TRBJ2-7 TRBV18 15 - CASSPYRDRGDEQYF TGTGCCAGCTCACCGTACCGGGACAGGGGGGACGAGCAGTACTTC
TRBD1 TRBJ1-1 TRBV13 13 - CASSRRQGPEAFF TGTGCCAGCAGCCGACGACAGGGGCCTGAAGCTTTCTTT
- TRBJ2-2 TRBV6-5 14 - CASTQASGAGELFF TGTGCCAGCACCCAAGCATCGGGAGCCGGGGAGCTGTTTTTT
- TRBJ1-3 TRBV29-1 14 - CSVTHPGMGNTIYF TGCAGCGTTACCCACCCCGGTATGGGAAACACCATATATTTT
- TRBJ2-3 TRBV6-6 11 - CASSSTDTQYF TGTGCCAGCAGTTCAACAGATACGCAGTATTTT
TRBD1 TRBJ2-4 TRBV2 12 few CASSDTGGAQYF TGTGCCAGCAGCGATACAGGGGGCGCTCAGTACTTC
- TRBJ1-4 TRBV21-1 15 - CASSKMGHLNEKLFF TGTGCCAGCAGCAAGATGGGACACCTTAATGAAAAACTGTTTTTT
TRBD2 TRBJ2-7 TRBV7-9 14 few CASSSGLAGPEQYF TGTGCCAGCAGCTCGGGACTAGCGGGACCCGAGCAGTACTTC
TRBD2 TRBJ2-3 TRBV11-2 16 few CASSLGGGAGRDTQYF TGTGCCAGCAGCTTAGGCGGAGGAGCGGGGAGGGATACGCAGTATTTT
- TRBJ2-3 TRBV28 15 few CASSSGSFLTDTQYF TGTGCCAGCAGTTCCGGGAGCTTCCTCACAGATACGCAGTATTTT
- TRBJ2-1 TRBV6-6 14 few CASSLQGVWDEQFF TGTGCCAGCAGTCTACAGGGTGTCTGGGATGAGCAGTTCTTC
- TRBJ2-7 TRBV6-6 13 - CASTRRGSYEQYF TGTGCCAGCACTCGACGGGGTTCCTACGAGCAGTACTTC
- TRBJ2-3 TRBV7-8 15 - CASSDGGFTRDTQYF TGTGCCAGCTCCGACGGGGGTTTCACTCGGGATACGCAGTATTTT
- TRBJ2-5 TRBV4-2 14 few CASSQQEGPETQYF TGTGCCAGCAGCCAACAGGAGGGCCCAGAGACCCAGTACTTC
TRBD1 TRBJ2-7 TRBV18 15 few CASSPQGADAYEQYF TGTGCCAGCTCACCACAGGGGGCGGACGCCTACGAGCAGTACTTC
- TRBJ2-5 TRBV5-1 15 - CASSLMDGNQETQYF TGCGCCAGCAGCTTGATGGACGGGAACCAAGAGACCCAGTACTTC
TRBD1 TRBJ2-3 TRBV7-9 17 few CASSALPGGASTDTQYF TGTGCCAGCAGCGCACTCCCAGGGGGTGCGAGCACAGATACGCAGTATTTT
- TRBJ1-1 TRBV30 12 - CAWSSLNTEAFF TGTGCCTGGAGTAGCCTGAACACTGAAGCTTTCTTT
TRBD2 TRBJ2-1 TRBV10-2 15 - CASSSGTSVNNEQFF TGCGCCAGCAGTTCCGGGACTAGCGTCAACAATGAGCAGTTCTTC
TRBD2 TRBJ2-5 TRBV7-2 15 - CASSLFSGREETQYF TGTGCCAGCAGCCTCTTCAGCGGGAGGGAAGAGACCCAGTACTTC
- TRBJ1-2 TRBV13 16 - CASSLARPPADYGYTF TGTGCCAGCAGCTTAGCTAGGCCCCCGGCAGACTATGGCTACACCTTC
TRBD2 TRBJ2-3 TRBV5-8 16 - CASSLMGLAVTDTQYF TGTGCCAGCAGCTTGATGGGACTAGCGGTCACAGATACGCAGTATTTT
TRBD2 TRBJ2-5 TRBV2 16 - CASWKLAGVGEETQYF TGTGCCAGCTGGAAACTAGCGGGAGTAGGTGAAGAGACCCAGTACTTC
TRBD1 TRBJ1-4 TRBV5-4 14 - CASTRDRSNEKLFF TGTGCCAGCACCCGGGACAGATCTAATGAAAAACTGTTTTTT
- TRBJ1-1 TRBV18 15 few CASSPPVLPGAEAFF TGTGCCAGCTCACCACCGGTTCTTCCGGGAGCTGAAGCTTTCTTT
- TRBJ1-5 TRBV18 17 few CASSPTGQSYSNQPQHF TGTGCCAGCTCACCTACAGGACAGAGTTATAGCAATCAGCCCCAGCATTTT
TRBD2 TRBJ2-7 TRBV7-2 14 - CASSLSAGAYEQYF TGTGCCAGCAGCTTAAGCGCGGGGGCCTACGAGCAGTACTTC
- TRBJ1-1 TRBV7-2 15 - CASRTQGFGDTEAFF TGTGCCAGCAGAACTCAAGGGTTCGGGGACACTGAAGCTTTCTTT
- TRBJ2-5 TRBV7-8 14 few CASTWTVLQETQYF TGTGCCAGCACCTGGACAGTCCTTCAAGAGACCCAGTACTTC
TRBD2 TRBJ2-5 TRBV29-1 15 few CSVRLAGGPQETQYF TGCAGCGTTCGACTAGCGGGAGGGCCGCAAGAGACCCAGTACTTC